This T cell receptor (beta chain) was found in a study of identical twins. Ten or more counts support this clonotype. The antigen remains undetermined. Germline CDR1 reads SGHVS; CDR2 reads FNYEAQ. This CDR3 has 16 amino acids. Trimming took off 0 bases at V and 6 bases at J, with 14 bases between the two ends. Study results and caveats: Within twin pairs, the out-of-frame alpha sequences they shared showed excess low generation probability. Out-of-frame TCR alpha sharing observed in monozygotic twins exceeded model estimates.

After template switching added a universal primer site, the resulting cDNA carried unique molecular identifiers. TCRdb recomputed calls from the 5' RACE reads with MiXCR, one row per CDR3 protein. The sample gives some 200,000 distinct CDR3 sequences, less than 8% of which show up once; 1.9% is in the top ten. The sample was also linked to a second study, of yellow fever vaccine responses in identical twins.

The TCR sequence derives from a young woman in good health. V gene TRBV7-6 combines with J gene TRBJ2-2; D may match TRBD1 or TRBD2 (5 bases each). The specimen sequenced was memory (CD45RO+) T cells sorted from blood. The CDR3 DNA reads TGTGCCAGCAGCTTAGCGTCCGGGACCCCCGCCGGGGAGCTGTTTTTT. Its protein is CASSLASGTPAGELFF.